This T cell receptor (beta chain) appears in the sequencing data of a study of graft-versus-host responses after intestinal transplantation. Study background: Transplant recipients had multivisceral, liver-intestinal, or isolated intestinal grafts. The whole recipient group had anti-thymocyte globulin induction followed by tacrolimus and steroids for 2 to 3 years. The study, taken as a whole, reports: Allografts of one patient group, those with graft-donor T cell macrochimerism, had high graft-versus-host to host-versus-graft clonal ratios. GvH clonotypes were identified within recipient marrow, with a subset emerging first in ileum or blood.

The CDR3 spans 14 residues. CDR1 is MNHEY and CDR2 is SVGAGI in the germline V gene. V lost 2 bases, J lost 5 bases, and 12 bases lay in between. Method: immunoSEQ multiplex PCR; TCRdb's copy keeps in-frame clones and lacks some. The sample lists 85,000 to 100,000 clones, 86% occurring once. Points on this clone: Its antigen is not identified.

The receptor was derived from a human patient who received an intestinal transplant, so some T cells may come from the graft donor. Sequenced material: PBMCs, taken 255 days after intestinal transplant. V usage is TRBV6-5 and J usage is TRBJ1-1, with D possibly matching TRBD1 (5 bases). The CDR3 region is CASSYGVEGTEAFF. CDR3 coding DNA: TGTGCCAGCAGTTACGGCGTGGAGGGGACTGAAGCTTTCTTT.